These 30 T cell receptor beta chains were all obtained from the same sample, sequenced in a study of T cells after posttransplantation cyclophosphamide. Data came from immunoSEQ multiplex PCR; TCRdb stores just in-frame clones and leaves some out. Listed here are fewer than 35,000 clones without any singletons, the top ten holding about 2.5%. Sequencing input: PBMCs. All receptors derive from an older woman in good health, CMV-negative, and a related stem cell transplant donor.

This clone was counted at least ten times. The CDR3 region is CAISSRGQETQYF. As DNA, the CDR3 is TGTGCCATCAGTTCCCGGGGGCAAGAGACCCAGTACTTC. The rearrangement uses TRBV10-3 and TRBJ2-5; tentative D call: TRBD2 (6 bases). The V gene lost 5 bases and the J gene lost 2 bases, with 9 bases spanning the gap. This CDR3 is 13 amino acids long. In germline, CDR1 is ENHRY, CDR2 SYGVKD.

The V call is TRBV24-1, the J call TRBJ2-2; 8 nucleotides agree with TRBD1. Trimming took 5 bases from V and 5 from J; bases not matched to a gene: 9. Germline CDR1 reads KGHDR; CDR2 reads SFDVKD. The CDR3 spans 16 residues. For the CDR3, the DNA is TGTGCCACCAGTGGGCTCGGTACAGGGGGGACCGGGGAGCTGTTTTTT. This encodes CATSGLGTGGTGELFF.

V usage is TRBV7-2 and J usage is TRBJ1-1, with a tentative D call TRBD1 (5 bases). The CDR3 is 15 amino acids. The V end was cut by 5 bases, the J end by 3 bases, with 16 bases between. The V gene's germline CDR1 is SGHTA and CDR2 FQGNSA. CDR3 region: CASSPWGGTDTEAFF. CDR3 nucleotides: TGTGCCAGCAGCCCATGGGGGGGGACCGACACTGAAGCTTTCTTT. Supplemented by reference TRBV7-2 and TRBJ1-1, the full variable domain reads GAGVSQSPSNKVTEKGKDVELRCDPISGHTALYWYRQSLGQGLEFLIYFQGNSAPDKSGLPSDRFSAERTGGSVSTLTIQRTQQEDSAVYLCASSPWGGTDTEAFFGQGTRLTVV.

This clone has a count of ten or more. The chain is built from TRBV5-5 and TRBJ1-4; D is possibly TRBD1 (6 bases). The V gene's germline CDR1 is SGHKS and CDR2 YYEKEE (reference sequence). The CDR3 has 17 amino acids. Trimming took off 2 bases at V and 5 bases at J, with 19 bases between the two ends. The CDR3: CASSLAFLGQRNEKLFF. The CDR3, as DNA: TGTGCCAGCAGCTTAGCGTTTCTTGGACAGAGAAATGAAAAACTGTTTTTT.

The genes are TRBV7-3 and TRBJ2-3, with 7 positions matching TRBD2. The CDR3 contains 14 residues. The trim removed 3 bases at V and 3 bases at J, leaving 3 bases unmatched. The germline V gene has CDR1 SGHTA and CDR2 FQGTGA. CDR3 loop: CASSFGRGTDTQYF. CDR3 bases: TGTGCCAGCAGCTTTGGGAGGGGTACAGATACGCAGTATTTT. The full variable domain, with the rest looked up from reference TRBV7-3 and TRBJ2-3, is GAGVSQTPSNKVTEKGKYVELRCDPISGHTALYWYRQSLGQGPEFLIYFQGTGAADDSGLPNDRFFAVRPEGSVSTLKIQRTERGDSAVYLCASSFGRGTDTQYFGPGTRLTVL.

This clone has ten or more counts. The chain is built from TRBV15 and TRBJ1-2, with 8 bases fitting TRBD1. Germline-derived CDR1 and CDR2 are LNHNV and YYDKDF (reference sequence). The CDR3 length is 14 residues. Trimming took 3 bases from V and 2 from J; bases not matched to a gene: 2. CDR3 sequence (DNA): TGTGCCACCAGCAGCCACAGGGGGAACTATGGCTACACCTTC. This gives the protein CATSSHRGNYGYTF.

There are many counts of this clone. The J gene is TRBJ2-1, the V gene TRBV4-3, with 7 bases that match TRBD1. V shed 2 bases, J shed 4 bases, and the junction held 5 bases outside the gene matches. Per germline, CDR1 LGHNA and CDR2 YSLEER. The CDR3 length is 15 residues. Written as DNA, the CDR3 is TGCGCCAGCAGCCAAAACAGGGGCTGGTACAATGAGCAGTTCTTC. Its protein product is CASSQNRGWYNEQFF.

The V gene is TRBV5-1, the J gene TRBJ2-5; maybe TRBD2 (5 bases). Germline V gene data show CDR1 as SGHRS and CDR2 as YFSETQ. V lost 0 bases, J lost 5 bases, and 14 bases lay in between. The CDR3 consists of 15 residues. The CDR3 is CASSLGLTLRETQYF. The CDR3, as DNA: TGCGCCAGCAGCTTGGGACTAACCCTCCGGGAGACCCAGTACTTC.

The chain carries TRBV28 and TRBJ2-5, with D perhaps matching TRBD2 (5 bases). The CDR3 length is 14 residues. CDR1 is MDHEN, CDR2 SYDVKM, per germline. The CDR3 loop reads CTNGETLYQETQYF. Here the CDR3 DNA reads TGTACGAACGGGGAGACTTTGTACCAAGAGACCCAGTACTTC.

This clone was counted many times. V and J are TRBV7-8 and TRBJ2-7; maybe TRBD2 (5 bases). Per germline, CDR1 SGHVS and CDR2 FQNEAQ. The CDR3 extends over 16 amino acids. Trimming removed 5 bases from V and 7 bases from J, with 24 bases in between. This CDR3 is CASSDTRSSLTGEQYF. As DNA, the CDR3 is TGTGCCAGCAGCGATACCCGGTCTAGCTTAACGGGAGAGCAGTACTTC.

This clone was seen many times. The J gene is TRBJ1-2, the V gene TRBV18; D ambiguous. The CDR3 is 12 residues long. V lost 4 bases and J lost 9, with 12 bases in between. From germline, CDR1 is KGHSH and CDR2 LQKENI. The CDR3 loop is CASSQSGGSYTF. Written as DNA, the CDR3 is TGTGCCAGCTCACAGTCAGGTGGAAGCTACACCTTC. The full variable domain, its missing parts supplied by reference TRBV18 and TRBJ1-2, is NAGVMQNPRHLVRRRGQEARLRCSPMKGHSHVYWYRQLPEEGLKFMVYLQKENIIDESGMPKERFSAEFPKEGPSILRIQQVVRGDSAAYFCASSQSGGSYTFGSGTRLTVV.

The gene calls are TRBV5-1 and TRBJ2-5; 8 bases are shared with TRBD1. V dropped 1 base and J dropped 5; count of bases not matched to a gene: 4. The CDR3 is 14 amino acids. CDR1 is SGHRS and CDR2 is YFSETQ in the germline V gene. CDR3: CASSLSGQAETQYF. CDR3 DNA sequence: TGCGCCAGCAGCTTGTCGGGACAGGCGGAGACCCAGTACTTC.

This clone was seen a handful of times. The rearrangement links TRBV30 to TRBJ2-5; TRBD2 matches 9 bases. The J segment lost 7 bases and the V segment lost 5 bases, leaving 20 bases of the junction unmatched. Germline lookup yields CDR1 GTSNPN and CDR2 SVGIG (reference sequence). The CDR3 consists of 17 residues. Written as DNA, the CDR3 is TGTGCCTGGGACGGGACCGGGACTAGCCCCCGAGGGGGGACCCAGTACTTC. Translated, it gives CAWDGTGTSPRGGTQYF.

Many counts were recorded for this clone. As DNA, the CDR3 is TGTGCCAGCAGCTTAGAGGCAGGGGGGTCCTACGAGCAGTACTTC. This sequence encodes CASSLEAGGSYEQYF. The J gene is TRBJ2-7, the V gene TRBV11-3; D perhaps matches TRBD1 (7 bases). Trimming took off 0 bases at V and 1 base at J, with 10 bases between the two ends. CDR3 length: 15 residues. Germline V CDR1 and CDR2: SGHNT, YENEEA.

This clone came up many times. The chain recombines TRBV15 with TRBJ1-5, with 8 bases matching TRBD1. From germline, CDR1 is LNHNV and CDR2 YYDKDF (reference sequence). The V and J ends lost 3 bases and 6 bases, in that order; junction bases with no gene match: 4. The CDR3 totals 14 residues. CDR3 residues: CATSSQGAGQPQHF. The DNA of the CDR3 is TGTGCCACCAGCAGCCAGGGGGCCGGTCAGCCCCAGCATTTT.

The sample holds many counts of this clone. The chain joins TRBV24-1 to TRBJ2-1, with TRBD2 matching 9 bases. Germline CDR1 reads KGHDR; CDR2 reads SFDVKD. There are 18 residues in the CDR3. V was pared by 3 bases and J by 7 bases, with 15 bases of the junction left unmatched. CDR3 sequence reads: CATSDILRASGKENEQFF. In DNA, the CDR3 is TGTGCCACCAGTGATATTTTGCGGGCTAGCGGGAAGGAAAATGAGCAGTTCTTC.

This clone occurred many times. This chain links TRBV10-3 with TRBJ1-2, with TRBD1 as a possible D gene (5 bases). The CDR3 loop spans 14 amino acids. The germline gives CDR1 ENHRY, CDR2 SYGVKD. V dropped 0 bases and J dropped 3 bases, with 8 bases sitting between them. The CDR3 sequence is CAISESQADYGYTF. CDR3 bases: TGTGCCATCAGTGAGTCACAGGCGGACTATGGCTACACCTTC.

This clone was detected many times. The V call is TRBV19, the J call TRBJ1-1; 8 bases align to TRBD1. The CDR3 is made up of 14 amino acids. The ends lost 6 bases at V and 11 bases at J; junction bases unmatched: 14. CDR1 and CDR2 (germline): LNHDA, SQIVND (reference sequence). Here the CDR3 reads CASRGRQGRMEAFF. CDR3 bases: TGTGCCAGTAGGGGGCGACAGGGGAGAATGGAGGCTTTCTTT.

This clone was seen more than once but under ten times. The CDR3 loop reads CSVEDRGRTEAFF. For the CDR3, the DNA is TGCAGCGTTGAAGATCGGGGGAGGACTGAAGCTTTCTTT. This chain connects TRBV29-1 to TRBJ1-1; D possibly corresponds to TRBD1 (5 bases). The CDR3 is 13 amino acids. Germline values: CDR1 SQVTM, CDR2 ANQGSEA. Between the trimmed V and J ends, which lost 0 bases and 5 bases, there was a span of 10 bases.

This clone was picked up many times. The chain employs TRBV5-5 and TRBJ1-3; weak D call: TRBD1 (5 bases). Germline V gene data show CDR1 as SGHKS and CDR2 as YYEKEE (reference sequence). V lost 3 bases and J lost 0, with 25 bases in between. This CDR3 region has 20 residues. CDR3 bases: TGTGCCAGCAGCTCGCCAAGGGGCCAATCCTTACTCGGCTCTGGAAACACCATATATTTT. Its translation: CASSSPRGQSLLGSGNTIYF.

This clone has at least ten counts. This chain uses TRBV5-5 with TRBJ1-2, with a tentative D call TRBD1 (6 bases). The CDR3 runs to 13 residues. V gave up 0 bases and J gave up 5 bases, with 8 bases separating them. Germline V CDR1 and CDR2: SGHKS, YYEKEE (reference sequence). The CDR3 loop is CASSLVGQYGYTF. DNA of the CDR3: TGTGCCAGCAGCTTGGTTGGACAGTATGGCTACACCTTC.

This clone was recorded many times. This chain uses TRBV7-3 with TRBJ2-2, with D perhaps matching TRBD2 (6 bases). Trimming left V 5 bases short and J 3 bases short, with 16 bases between. CDR1 SGHTA and CDR2 FQGTGA come from the germline V gene. The CDR3 has 16 amino acids. The CDR3: CASSPPSSGYTGELFF. DNA for the CDR3: TGTGCCAGCAGCCCCCCGAGTAGCGGATACACCGGGGAGCTGTTTTTT.

This clone was detected only a few times. This chain connects TRBV25-1 to TRBJ2-7; 10 nucleotides line up with TRBD2. The CDR3 runs to 15 residues. The junction had 5 bases not matched to a gene; V was cut back by 4 bases and J by 2 bases. Germline CDR1 MGHDK, CDR2 SYGVNS. The CDR3 region has the DNA TGTGCCAGCAGTGCGCCTAGCGGGGGCGCCTACGAGCAGTACTTC. Translation gives CASSAPSGGAYEQYF.

This clone has at least ten counts. The rearrangement joins TRBV28 to TRBJ2-2, with D hard to call. With 4 bases removed from V and 6 bases from J, the gap between germline ends came to 18 bases. The V gene's germline CDR1 is MDHEN and CDR2 SYDVKM. The CDR3 extends over 16 amino acids. CDR3 nucleotides: TGTGCCAGCAGTTCCAGTAGGAAGGGCTCCGCCGGGGAGCTGTTTTTT. This encodes CASSSSRKGSAGELFF.

The chain links TRBV27 to TRBJ2-7; the match to TRBD2 covers 10 bases. The CDR3 is 15 residues long. Germline trimming cut 2 bases from V and 0 bases from J; bases unmatched to any gene: 1. Germline values: CDR1 MNHEY, CDR2 SMNVEV (reference sequence). The CDR3 loop is CASSLKREGSYEQYF. CDR3 in DNA: TGTGCCAGCAGTTTAAAGCGGGAGGGCTCCTACGAGCAGTACTTC.

This clone was recorded at least ten times. J is TRBJ2-7 and V is TRBV5-1; either TRBD1 or TRBD2 may supply D (6 bases each). The V gene's germline CDR1 is SGHRS and CDR2 YFSETQ. V lost 3 bases to trimming and J lost 2 bases, with 18 bases between them. This CDR3 has 16 residues. CDR3 sequence reads: CASSSGGGSGTYEQYF. The CDR3 bases are TGCGCCAGCAGCTCCGGAGGGGGTTCGGGGACCTACGAGCAGTACTTC.

This clone occurred many times. The gene calls are TRBV4-1 and TRBJ2-5; 10 bases are a match to TRBD2. The CDR3 has 14 residues. Trimming cost V 2 bases and J 8 bases; bases outside gene matches: 5. Germline-derived CDR1 and CDR2 are MGHRA and YSYEKL. The CDR3 DNA is TGCGCCAGCAGCCAAACTAGCGGGGCCAAAACCCAGTACTTC. Its protein is CASSQTSGAKTQYF.

In its sample, this clone was seen many times. This sequence joins TRBV5-4 and TRBJ2-7; D remains unclear. The CDR3 has 13 residues. Germline lookup yields CDR1 SGHNT and CDR2 YYREEE (reference sequence). V dropped 4 bases and J dropped 4 bases, with 12 bases sitting between them. CDR3 amino acids: CASSLRGAYEQYF. Written as DNA, the CDR3 is TGTGCCAGCAGCCTCCGCGGAGCTTACGAGCAGTACTTC.

This clone was detected many times. The chain couples TRBV11-2 to TRBJ1-4, with TRBD1 identical over 7 bases. The CDR3 has 15 amino acids. After removal of 6 bases from V and 7 bases from J, the junction contained 11 bases not matched to a gene. Germline loops: CDR1 SGHAT, CDR2 FQNNGV. The CDR3 sequence is CASRRNRGVIEKLFF. The CDR3 DNA is TGTGCCAGCAGACGAAACAGGGGTGTTATTGAAAAACTGTTTTTT.

The sample holds a few counts of this clone. The CDR3 loop is CASRRGTGEYGYTF. DNA of the CDR3: TGTGCCAGCAGGCGAGGGACAGGGGAATATGGCTACACCTTC. The chain combines TRBV28 with TRBJ1-2, with 10 bases matching TRBD1. The CDR3 totals 14 residues. CDR1 is MDHEN and CDR2 is SYDVKM in the germline V gene. The trim removed 6 bases at V and 5 bases at J, leaving 6 bases unmatched.